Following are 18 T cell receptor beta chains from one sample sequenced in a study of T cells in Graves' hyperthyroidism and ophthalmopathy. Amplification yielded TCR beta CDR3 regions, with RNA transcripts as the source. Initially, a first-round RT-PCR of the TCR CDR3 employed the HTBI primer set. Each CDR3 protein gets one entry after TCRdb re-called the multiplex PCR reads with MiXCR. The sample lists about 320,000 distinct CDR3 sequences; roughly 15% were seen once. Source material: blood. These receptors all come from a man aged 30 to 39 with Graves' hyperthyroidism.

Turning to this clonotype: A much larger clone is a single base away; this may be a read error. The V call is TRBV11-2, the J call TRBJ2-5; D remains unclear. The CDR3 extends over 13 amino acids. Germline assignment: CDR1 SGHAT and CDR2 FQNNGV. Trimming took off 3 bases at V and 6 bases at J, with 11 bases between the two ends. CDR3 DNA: TGTGCCAGCAGCTTTTCGCGCTTGCAGACCCAGTACTTC. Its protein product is CASSFSRLQTQYF.

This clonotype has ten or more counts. As DNA, the CDR3 is TGTGCCAGCAATTCTGGGGCAGCCCGACCCCAGCATTTT. It encodes CASNSGAARPQHF. The V gene is TRBV2, the J gene TRBJ1-5; weak D call: TRBD1 (5 bases). The CDR3 is made up of 13 amino acids. Trimming removed 7 bases at V and 10 bases at J, with 17 bases between. Germline V CDR1 and CDR2: SNHLY, FYNNEI.

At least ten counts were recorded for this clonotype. The CDR3 sequence: CAISESTGTDTQYF. In nucleotides, the CDR3 is TGTGCCATCAGTGAGTCGACAGGGACAGATACGCAGTATTTT. The chain has TRBV10-3 and TRBJ2-3; 7 bases fit TRBD1. J gave up 3 bases and V 0 bases, and 0 bases lay outside the gene matches. Germline CDR1 reads ENHRY; CDR2 reads SYGVKD. CDR3 length equals 14 residues.

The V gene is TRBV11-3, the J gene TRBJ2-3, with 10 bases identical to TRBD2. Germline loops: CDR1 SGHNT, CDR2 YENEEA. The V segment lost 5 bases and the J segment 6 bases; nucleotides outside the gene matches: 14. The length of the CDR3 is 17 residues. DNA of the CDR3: TGTGCCAGCAGCCTCTTAAGGCTAGCGGGAGTGTTGGATACGCAGTATTTT. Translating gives CASSLLRLAGVLDTQYF. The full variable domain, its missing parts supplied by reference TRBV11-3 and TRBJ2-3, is EAGVVQSPRYKIIEKKQPVAFWCNPISGHNTLYWYLQNLGQGPELLIRYENEEAVDDSQLPKDRFSAERLKGVDSTLKIQPAELGDSAVYLCASSLLRLAGVLDTQYFGPGTRLTVL.

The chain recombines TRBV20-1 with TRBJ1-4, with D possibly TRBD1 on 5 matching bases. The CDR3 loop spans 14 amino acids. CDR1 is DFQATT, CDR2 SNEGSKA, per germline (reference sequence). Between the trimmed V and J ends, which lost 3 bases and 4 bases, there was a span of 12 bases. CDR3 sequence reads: CSASPGASNEKLFF. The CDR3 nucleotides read TGCAGTGCTAGTCCCGGGGCAAGTAATGAAAAACTGTTTTTT.

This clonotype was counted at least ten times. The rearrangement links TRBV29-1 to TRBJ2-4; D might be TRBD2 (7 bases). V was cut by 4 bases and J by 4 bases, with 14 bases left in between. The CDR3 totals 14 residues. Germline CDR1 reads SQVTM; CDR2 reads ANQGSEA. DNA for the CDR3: TGCAGCGTTGTCATGGCGGGGGCAAAAAACATTCAGTACTTC. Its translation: CSVVMAGAKNIQYF.

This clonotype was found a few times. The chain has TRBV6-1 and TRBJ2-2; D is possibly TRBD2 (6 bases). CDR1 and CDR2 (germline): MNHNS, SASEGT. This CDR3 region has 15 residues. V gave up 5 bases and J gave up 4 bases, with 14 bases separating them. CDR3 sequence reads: CASSPGTSLTGELFF. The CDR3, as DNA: TGTGCCAGCAGTCCCGGGACTTCCCTCACCGGGGAGCTGTTTTTT.

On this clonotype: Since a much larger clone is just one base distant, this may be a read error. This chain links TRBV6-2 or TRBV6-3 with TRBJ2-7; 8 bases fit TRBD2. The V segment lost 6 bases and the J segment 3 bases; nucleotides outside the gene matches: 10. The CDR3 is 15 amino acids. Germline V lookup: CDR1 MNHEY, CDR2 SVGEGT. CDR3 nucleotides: TGTGCCAGCAGGACTGAGACTAGCGAGGGCTACGAGCAGTACTTC. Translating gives CASRTETSEGYEQYF.

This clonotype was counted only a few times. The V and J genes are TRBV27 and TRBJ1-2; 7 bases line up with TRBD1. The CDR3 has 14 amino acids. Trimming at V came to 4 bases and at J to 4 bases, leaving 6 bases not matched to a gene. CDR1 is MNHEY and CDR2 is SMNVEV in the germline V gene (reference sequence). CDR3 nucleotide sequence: TGTGCCAGCAGTTGGACAGGTTTCAGCTATGGCTACACCTTC. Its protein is CASSWTGFSYGYTF.

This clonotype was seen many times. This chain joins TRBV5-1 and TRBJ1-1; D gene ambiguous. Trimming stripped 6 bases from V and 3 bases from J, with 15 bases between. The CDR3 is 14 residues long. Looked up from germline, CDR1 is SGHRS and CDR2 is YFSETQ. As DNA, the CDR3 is TGCGCCAGCACCCCAGGTCGTACGGACACTGAAGCTTTCTTT. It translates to CASTPGRTDTEAFF.

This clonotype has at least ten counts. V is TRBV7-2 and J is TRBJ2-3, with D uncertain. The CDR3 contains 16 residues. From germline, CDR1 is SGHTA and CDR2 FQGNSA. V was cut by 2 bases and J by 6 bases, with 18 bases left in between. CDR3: CASSLFGLGMGDTQYF. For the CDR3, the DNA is TGTGCCAGCAGCTTATTCGGGCTGGGTATGGGGGATACGCAGTATTTT.

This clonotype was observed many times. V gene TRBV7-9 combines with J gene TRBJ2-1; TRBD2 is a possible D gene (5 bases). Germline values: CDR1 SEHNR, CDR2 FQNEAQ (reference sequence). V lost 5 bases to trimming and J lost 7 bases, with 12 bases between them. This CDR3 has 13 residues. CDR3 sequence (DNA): TGTGCCAGCAGCCCCAGAGGGTCTAATGAGCAGTTCTTC. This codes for CASSPRGSNEQFF.

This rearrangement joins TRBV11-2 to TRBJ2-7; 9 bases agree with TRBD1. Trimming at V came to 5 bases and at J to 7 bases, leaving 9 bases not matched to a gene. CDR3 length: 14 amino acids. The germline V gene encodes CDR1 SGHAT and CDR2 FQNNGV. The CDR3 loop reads CASSLGTGTGEQYF. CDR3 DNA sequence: TGTGCCAGCAGCCTCGGGACAGGGACGGGGGAGCAGTACTTC. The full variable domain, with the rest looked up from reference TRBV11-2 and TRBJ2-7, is EAGVAQSPRYKIIEKRQSVAFWCNPISGHATLYWYQQILGQGPKLLIQFQNNGVVDDSQLPKDRFSAERLKGVDSTLKIQPAKLEDSAVYLCASSLGTGTGEQYFGPGTRLTVT.

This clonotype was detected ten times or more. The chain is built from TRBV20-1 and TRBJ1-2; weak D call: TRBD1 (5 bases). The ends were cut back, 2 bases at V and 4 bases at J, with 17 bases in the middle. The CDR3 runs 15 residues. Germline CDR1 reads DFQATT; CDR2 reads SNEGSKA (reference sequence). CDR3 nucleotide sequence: TGCAGTGCTAGATCCAACCGCGGGGGGGGCTATGGCTACACCTTC. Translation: CSARSNRGGGYGYTF.

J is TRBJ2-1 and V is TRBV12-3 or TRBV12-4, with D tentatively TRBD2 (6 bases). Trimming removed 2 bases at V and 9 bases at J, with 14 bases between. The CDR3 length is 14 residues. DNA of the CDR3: TGTGCCAGCAGTTTATCTATACGGGAGTTTGAGCAGTTCTTC. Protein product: CASSLSIREFEQFF.

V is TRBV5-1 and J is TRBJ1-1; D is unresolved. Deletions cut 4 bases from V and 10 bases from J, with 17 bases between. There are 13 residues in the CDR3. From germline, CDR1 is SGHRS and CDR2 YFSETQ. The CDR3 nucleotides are TGCGCCAGCAGCGTAGCAGGTGGCGCGGCAGCTTTCTTT. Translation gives CASSVAGGAAAFF.

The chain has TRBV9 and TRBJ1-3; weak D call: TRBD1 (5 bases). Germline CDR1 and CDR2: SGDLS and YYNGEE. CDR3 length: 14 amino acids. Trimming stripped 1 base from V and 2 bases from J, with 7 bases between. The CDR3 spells CASSVQGAGNTIYF. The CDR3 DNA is TGTGCCAGCAGCGTACAAGGGGCTGGAAACACCATATATTTT. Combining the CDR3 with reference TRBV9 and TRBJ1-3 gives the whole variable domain DSGVTQTPKHLITATGQRVTLRCSPRSGDLSVYWYQQSLDQGLQFLIQYYNGEERAKGNILERFSAQQFPDLHSELNLSSLELGDSALYFCASSVQGAGNTIYFGEGSWLTVV.

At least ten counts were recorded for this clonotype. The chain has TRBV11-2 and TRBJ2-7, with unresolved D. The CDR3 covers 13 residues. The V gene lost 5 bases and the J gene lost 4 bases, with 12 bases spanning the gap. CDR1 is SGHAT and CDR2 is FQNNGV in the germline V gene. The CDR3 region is CASSLSQPYEQYF. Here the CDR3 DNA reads TGTGCCAGCAGCCTTTCACAGCCTTACGAGCAGTACTTC. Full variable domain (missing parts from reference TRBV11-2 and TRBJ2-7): EAGVAQSPRYKIIEKRQSVAFWCNPISGHATLYWYQQILGQGPKLLIQFQNNGVVDDSQLPKDRFSAERLKGVDSTLKIQPAKLEDSAVYLCASSLSQPYEQYFGPGTRLTVT.